This T cell receptor (beta chain) derives from a study of beta chain features in type 1 diabetes (dated by TCRdb to between 2018 and 2020). Context from the whole study: Mean age, gender distribution, total cell number and subset yield were not different between patients and healthy donors. A total of 107,917,701 sorted cells were examined across all samples, and the number of cells per subset was strongly correlated with RNA yield. The study compared TCRB repertoires of sorted circulating CD4+ T cell subsets between recently diagnosed type 1 diabetes patients and matched healthy donors. Regulatory and stem cell-like memory subsets were obtained from only 8 patients and about eight healthy donors, while naive and central memory subsets were obtained from all 30 or so donors.

Findings and caveats that apply to the study as a whole: Only small numbers of individuals were included in the HLA sub-analyses, which left unresolved whether HLA type had any influence on TCRB rearrangement. Because cDNA was sequenced instead of genomic DNA, highly expressing activated cells could be over-represented, though the groups showed no difference in activation or CD3 levels. In all four CD4+ subsets, TCRB CDR3 length was moderately but significantly shorter in type 1 diabetes patients. Naive, central memory and regulatory TCRB repertoires appeared to be more alike among patients than among healthy donors. At VDJ recombination sites, patients with type 1 diabetes made fewer insertions and deleted more nucleotides, a pattern implying thymic rearrangement abnormalities. Shorter templates might be favored by PCR, yet because patient and control samples were amplified and corrected together, any such skew would affect both groups equally.

V ends up 4 bases short and J 6 bases short, with an unmatched junction base count of 6. The germline V gene sets CDR1 to SQVTM and CDR2 to ANQGSEA. Including cysteine and phenylalanine, the CDR3 has 13 amino acids. This entry keeps only the CDR3 DNA: 39 bases, framed from base 1. From each donor, a single peripheral blood sample of about 100 mL on average was drawn into heparinised tubes. Using a panel that included CD45RO, CCR7, CD25, CD127, CD95 and CD27, naive, central memory, regulatory and stem cell-like memory CD4+ T cells were sorted on a BD FACSAria II. All sorted populations exceeded 95% purity. PBMCs were isolated immediately by Lymphoprep density gradient centrifugation and stained directly without culture. So that batch effects would be minimized, each experiment stained and sorted samples in pairs, pairing one healthy donor with one patient. All of the isolated RNA was reverse transcribed with the High Capacity cDNA Reverse Transcription Kit, so expressed TCRB transcripts were sequenced. Deep immunoSEQ sequencing was performed on naive, central memory and regulatory T cell samples, with an average of roughly 4 million total reads per sample. Sorted cells were lysed in RLT buffer and RNA was extracted with DNase-treated RNeasy Micro or Mini kits, depending on cell number. To prevent cross-contamination, each cell subset was processed individually, whereas patient and healthy donor samples were processed jointly. The immunoSEQ multiplex PCR was used to amplify TCRB sequences from cDNA, yielding 87-bp fragments that span the CDR3 region. Sequencing of the amplicons was performed on the Illumina HiSeq platform. The source study handled its data this way. PCR bias was corrected computationally using synthetic template baselines, and reads within Hamming distance 2 were collapsed, with unmergeable singletons discarded. By aligning reads against IMGT, V, D and J genes, CDR3 length, and insertions or deletions at six rearrangement sites were assigned. Within each subset, clonotype counts were normalized to sorted cell number, and only after that were true diversity and Gini coefficients computed with the tcR R package. Repertoire sharing was quantified using the overlap coefficient calculated on TCRB nucleotide sequences. Out-of-frame TCRB sequences from naive cells were analyzed to stand in for the pre-selection repertoire. Not all clones reach the TCRdb copy of this immuneACCESS table, which keeps in-frame sequences only. Checked studies attribute under half of the gap to unresolved V genes and leave the rest unexplained. The DNA gave D and trimming, while V, J and clone size come from that table. The sample profile shows some 330,000 clones; approximately 11% of them were found once. The biggest ten clones account for 0.015% of the sample.

About this clone: Its target antigen remains unknown. It has no much larger one-base neighbor in the sample; base qualities were not kept.

Sequenced material: naive CD4+ T cells from blood. The cell subset or site tag for this specimen amounts to: true naive CD4+ T cells. Recombination joined TRBV29-1 with TRBJ1-5; 7 bases in the middle match TRBD1. The source of this sequence is a woman aged 30 to 39 in good health. The CDR3 protein is CSVVTGWGQPQHF. The sequenced DNA: TGCAGCGTTGTGACAGGGTGGGGTCAGCCCCAGCATTTT.